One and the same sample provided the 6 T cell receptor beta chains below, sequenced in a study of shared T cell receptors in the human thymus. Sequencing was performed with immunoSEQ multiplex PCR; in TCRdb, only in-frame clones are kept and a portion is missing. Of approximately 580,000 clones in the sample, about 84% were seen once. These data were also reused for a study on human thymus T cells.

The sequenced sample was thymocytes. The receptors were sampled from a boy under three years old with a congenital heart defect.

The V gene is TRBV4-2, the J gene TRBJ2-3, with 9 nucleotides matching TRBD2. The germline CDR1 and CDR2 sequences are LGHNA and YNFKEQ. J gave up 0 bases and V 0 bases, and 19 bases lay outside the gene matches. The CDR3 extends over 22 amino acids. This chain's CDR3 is CASSQDGGGSGRSLRSTDTQYF. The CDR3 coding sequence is TGTGCCAGCAGCCAAGATGGGGGAGGGAGCGGGAGGTCCCTTCGTAGCACAGATACGCAGTATTTT.

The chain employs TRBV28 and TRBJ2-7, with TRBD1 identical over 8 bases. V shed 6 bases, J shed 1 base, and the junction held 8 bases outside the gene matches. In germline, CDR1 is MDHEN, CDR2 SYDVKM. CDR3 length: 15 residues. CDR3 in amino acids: CASREKTGDSYEQYF. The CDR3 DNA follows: TGTGCCAGCAGGGAGAAGACAGGGGATTCCTACGAGCAGTACTTC.

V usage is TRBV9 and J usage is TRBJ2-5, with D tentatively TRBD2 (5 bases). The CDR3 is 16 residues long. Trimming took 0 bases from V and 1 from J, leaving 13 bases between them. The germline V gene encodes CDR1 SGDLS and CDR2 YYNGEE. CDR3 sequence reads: CASSVGGGGLQETQYF. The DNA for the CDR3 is TGTGCCAGCAGCGTAGGGGGTGGCGGGCTCCAAGAGACCCAGTACTTC.

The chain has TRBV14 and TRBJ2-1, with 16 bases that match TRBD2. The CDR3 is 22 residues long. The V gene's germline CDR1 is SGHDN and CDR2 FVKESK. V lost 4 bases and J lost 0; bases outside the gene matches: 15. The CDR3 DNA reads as TGTGCCAGCAGCCTTCTCACCGGGACTAGCGGGAGGGCCTCGAGCTCCTACAATGAGCAGTTCTTC. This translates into CASSLLTGTSGRASSSYNEQFF.

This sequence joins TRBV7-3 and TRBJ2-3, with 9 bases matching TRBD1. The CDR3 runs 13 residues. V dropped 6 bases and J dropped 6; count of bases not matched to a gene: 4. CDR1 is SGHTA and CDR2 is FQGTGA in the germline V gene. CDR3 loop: CASSQQGADTQYF. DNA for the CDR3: TGTGCCAGCAGTCAACAGGGGGCGGATACGCAGTATTTT.

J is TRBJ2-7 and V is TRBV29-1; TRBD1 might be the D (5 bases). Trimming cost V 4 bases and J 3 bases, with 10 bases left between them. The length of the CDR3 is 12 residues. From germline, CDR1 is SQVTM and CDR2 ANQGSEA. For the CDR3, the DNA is TGCAGCGTTGCTGTAGGGGTCTACGAGCAGTACTTC. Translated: CSVAVGVYEQYF.